The next 27 T cell receptor beta chains were all read from a single sample in a study of cytomegalovirus exposure and HLA in healthy donors. With 60 Vbeta and 13 Jbeta primers, the PCR was carried out. Profiled with immunoSEQ multiplex PCR; TCRdb holds only in-frame clones, not every one. The sample lists a few hundred thousand clones, around 83% occurring once. Sequenced input: PBMCs. These receptors all come from a girl between 5 and 17 years old in good health and CMV-seronegative.

The chain couples TRBV14 to TRBJ2-1, with D perhaps TRBD2 (6 bases). V was cut by 2 bases and J by 1 base, with 9 bases left in between. Per the germline V gene, CDR1 is SGHDN and CDR2 is FVKESK. The CDR3 totals 15 residues. In DNA, the CDR3 is TGTGCCAGCAGCCAAAGCGGGTCGTCCTACAATGAGCAGTTCTTC. It codes for CASSQSGSSYNEQFF.

The gene calls are TRBV10-3 and TRBJ1-2; 8 nucleotides line up with TRBD1. This CDR3 region has 13 residues. Germline CDR1 and CDR2: ENHRY and SYGVKD. V was clipped by 10 bases and J by 3 bases; unmatched bases: 7. The CDR3 here is CATQGASDYGYTF. For the CDR3, the DNA is TGTGCCACCCAGGGGGCCTCGGACTATGGCTACACCTTC.

J is TRBJ2-7 and V is TRBV5-6; D is perhaps TRBD1 (7 bases). V lost 1 base and J 3 bases, leaving 17 bases between the germline ends. The CDR3 runs to 16 residues. Looked up from germline, CDR1 is SGHDT and CDR2 is YYEEEE. The CDR3 DNA reads as TGTGCCAGCAGCTTGTTGCCGCAGGGGGGTATCTACGAGCAGTACTTC. This gives the protein CASSLLPQGGIYEQYF.

The V gene is TRBV9, the J gene TRBJ1-1; a weak D match, TRBD1 (5 bases). The CDR3 contains 15 residues. Trimming stripped 4 bases from V and 1 base from J, with 14 bases between. Germline values: CDR1 SGDLS, CDR2 YYNGEE. The CDR3 reads CASSPTYTGNTEAFF. The CDR3 nucleotides read TGTGCCAGCAGCCCTACCTATACAGGGAACACTGAAGCTTTCTTT.

This sequence joins TRBV29-1 and TRBJ2-6, with no clear D. CDR1 is SQVTM and CDR2 is ANQGSEA in the germline V gene. The length of the CDR3 is 13 residues. The germline V and J ends were trimmed by 4 bases and 6 bases, with 10 bases remaining between them. The DNA for the CDR3 is TGCAGCGTTGGGAGCCGGCAGGCCAACGTCCTGACTTTC. The encoded protein is CSVGSRQANVLTF. The full variable domain, with the rest looked up from reference TRBV29-1 and TRBJ2-6, is SAVISQKPSRDICQRGTSLTIQCQVDSQVTMMFWYRQQPGQSLTLIATANQGSEATYESGFVIDKFPISRPNLTFSTLTVSNMSPEDSSIYLCSVGSRQANVLTFGAGSRLTVL.

The chain uses TRBV7-2 and TRBJ1-1, with a possible D match to TRBD1 (5 bases). The CDR3 extends over 16 amino acids. V was clipped by 2 bases and J by 1 base, with 14 bases between them. Germline V gene sequence: CDR1 SGHTA, CDR2 FQGNSA. Written as DNA, the CDR3 is TGTGCCAGCAGCTTAATCCCAGGGCCCCCGAACACTGAAGCTTTCTTT. It translates to CASSLIPGPPNTEAFF. Supplemented by reference TRBV7-2 and TRBJ1-1, the full variable domain reads GAGVSQSPSNKVTEKGKDVELRCDPISGHTALYWYRQSLGQGLEFLIYFQGNSAPDKSGLPSDRFSAERTGGSVSTLTIQRTQQEDSAVYLCASSLIPGPPNTEAFFGQGTRLTVV.

The chain couples TRBV5-1 to TRBJ2-7; 10 bases align to TRBD1. Trimming removed 0 bases from V and 6 bases from J; junction bases left unmatched: 3. This CDR3 spans 14 amino acids. The germline gives CDR1 SGHRS, CDR2 YFSETQ. CDR3 sequence reads: CASSLGDRGGEQYF. The CDR3 nucleotides read TGCGCCAGCAGCTTGGGGGACAGGGGCGGCGAGCAGTACTTC.

The chain combines TRBV28 with TRBJ2-7; no clear D gene. The germline V gene has CDR1 MDHEN and CDR2 SYDVKM. The CDR3 contains 14 residues. Between the trimmed V and J ends, which lost 7 bases and 0 bases, there was a span of 13 bases. Here the CDR3 reads CASKDSPDSYEQYF. The CDR3 coding sequence is TGTGCCAGCAAAGACTCACCTGACTCCTACGAGCAGTACTTC.

Only a few counts were recorded for this clone. The rearrangement links TRBV7-2 to TRBJ2-7, with 8 positions matching TRBD2. Germline-derived CDR1 and CDR2 are SGHTA and FQGNSA. V lost 3 bases, J lost 1 base, and 11 bases stayed unmatched. The CDR3 runs to 17 residues. The CDR3 here is CASSFVLGGGTSYEQYF. In DNA form, the CDR3 reads TGTGCCAGCAGCTTTGTGTTGGGCGGGGGGACTTCCTACGAGCAGTACTTC. The variable domain in full, with the rest retrieved from reference TRBV7-2 and TRBJ2-7, is GAGVSQSPSNKVTEKGKDVELRCDPISGHTALYWYRQSLGQGLEFLIYFQGNSAPDKSGLPSDRFSAERTGGSVSTLTIQRTQQEDSAVYLCASSFVLGGGTSYEQYFGPGTRLTVT.

The chain recombines TRBV20-1 with TRBJ2-7; maybe TRBD1 (6 bases). CDR1 and CDR2 (germline): DFQATT, SNEGSKA (reference sequence). The CDR3 is 11 residues long. V was clipped by 6 bases and J by 2 bases, with 8 bases between them. DNA of the CDR3: TGCAGTGCCGGGACACCCTACGAGCAGTACTTC. Translated, it gives CSAGTPYEQYF.

The chain employs TRBV19 and TRBJ1-3; D gene uncertain. Trimming pared 5 bases from V and 6 bases from J, leaving 17 bases between. Germline values: CDR1 LNHDA, CDR2 SQIVND (reference sequence). CDR3 length equals 15 residues. The CDR3 sequence: CASSAGLRGENTIYF. CDR3 sequence (DNA): TGTGCCAGTAGTGCCGGTCTGCGCGGGGAAAACACCATATATTTT.

V and J are TRBV5-1 and TRBJ2-2; TRBD2 matches at 7 bases. Germline CDR1 SGHRS, CDR2 YFSETQ. V shed 4 bases, J shed 4 bases, and the junction held 16 bases outside the gene matches. There are 18 residues in the CDR3. This CDR3 reads CASSPRVLSGLATGELFF. In nucleotides, the CDR3 is TGCGCCAGCAGCCCGCGGGTTCTTAGCGGGTTAGCCACCGGGGAGCTGTTTTTT.

The CDR3 DNA sequence: TGCGCCAGCGCGACAGGGGGCGAATTGGATGAGCAGTTCTTC. It translates to CASATGGELDEQFF. This sequence joins TRBV10-1 and TRBJ2-1; 10 nucleotides match TRBD1. The CDR3 length is 14 residues. Germline lookup yields CDR1 WNHNN and CDR2 SYGVQD (reference sequence). Trimming removed 8 bases from V and 8 bases from J; junction bases left unmatched: 9.

The chain combines TRBV7-8 with TRBJ2-3, with 10 bases matching TRBD2. Losses at the gene ends were 5 bases for V and 4 bases for J; bases not matched to a gene: 12. Germline V gene sequence: CDR1 SGHVS, CDR2 FQNEAQ. The CDR3 is 17 residues long. CDR3 residues: CASSRWMSGGAADTQYF. The CDR3 coding sequence is TGTGCCAGCAGCAGGTGGATGAGCGGGGGGGCCGCAGATACGCAGTATTTT.

The chain employs TRBV7-3 and TRBJ2-5, with 11 bases lining up with TRBD2. This CDR3 has 15 residues. CDR1 and CDR2 (germline): SGHTA, FQGTGA. J gave up 5 bases and V 4 bases, and 6 bases lay outside the gene matches. This CDR3 reads CASSSGLAEGETQYF. The CDR3 DNA is TGTGCCAGCAGCTCGGGACTAGCGGAGGGGGAGACCCAGTACTTC.

The CDR3 protein is CASSQGLAVPGDTQYF. The CDR3 DNA reads TGCGCCAGCAGCCAGGGACTAGCGGTCCCGGGTGATACGCAGTATTTT. V gene TRBV5-1 combines with J gene TRBJ2-3; 11 bases are shared with TRBD2. Germline values: CDR1 SGHRS, CDR2 YFSETQ. Trimming at V came to 4 bases and at J to 6 bases, leaving 10 bases not matched to a gene. The CDR3 has 16 amino acids.

The chain recombines TRBV6-5 with TRBJ1-2; 7 bases are a match to TRBD1. The CDR3 sequence is 15 residues long. The junction had 15 bases not matched to a gene; V was cut back by 8 bases and J by 6 bases. Per germline, CDR1 MNHEY and CDR2 SVGAGI. CDR3 residues: CASSYTGEGSDGYTF. As DNA, the CDR3 is TGTGCCAGCTCCTACACAGGGGAAGGATCCGATGGCTACACCTTC.

The chain is built from TRBV7-3 and TRBJ2-3, with TRBD2 identical over 10 bases. Germline assignment: CDR1 SGHTA and CDR2 FQGTGA. This CDR3 contains 16 residues. V lost 2 bases to trimming and J lost 1 base; unmatched junction nucleotides: 3. The CDR3 spells CASSLHGTSGTDTQYF. For the CDR3, the DNA is TGTGCCAGCAGCTTACACGGGACTAGCGGCACAGATACGCAGTATTTT.

The chain couples TRBV21-1 to TRBJ1-2; the table's TRBD1 call for D was not verified on the DNA. TRBV21-1 is flagged as a pseudogene. This CDR3 has 14 residues. CDR3: CASSKGQDNYGYTF. The CDR3 DNA follows: TGTGCCAGCAGCAAGGGGCAAGATAACTATGGCTACACCTTC.

The chain uses TRBV4-1 and TRBJ2-1; unclear D gene. The V gene lost 4 bases and the J gene lost 8 bases, with 15 bases spanning the gap. Germline V CDR1 and CDR2: MGHRA, YSYEKL. The CDR3 covers 14 residues. The CDR3: CASSLYMVGDEQFF. The CDR3 DNA reads as TGCGCCAGCAGCCTCTATATGGTAGGAGATGAGCAGTTCTTC.

This clone has a single count. This chain connects TRBV19 to TRBJ2-7; TRBD1 agrees at 9 bases. Germline loops: CDR1 LNHDA, CDR2 SQIVND (reference sequence). This CDR3 is built from 14 residues. After removal of 7 bases from V and 8 bases from J, the junction contained 12 bases not matched to a gene. CDR3 coding DNA: TGTGCCAGTACTCCGGGACAGGGCTTTTTTAAGCAGTACTTC. Translating it yields CASTPGQGFFKQYF.

This clone was seen a handful of times. This sequence joins TRBV19 and TRBJ2-3; the D is unclear. CDR3 size: 14 residues. The germline gives CDR1 LNHDA, CDR2 SQIVND (reference sequence). With 8 bases removed from V and 0 bases from J, the gap between germline ends came to 12 bases. This CDR3 is CASSPKWSTDTQYF. The CDR3 DNA is TGTGCCAGTTCTCCTAAATGGAGCACAGATACGCAGTATTTT.

V gene TRBV6-5 combines with J gene TRBJ1-2, with D perhaps matching TRBD1 (5 bases). The CDR3 spans 15 residues. CDR1 is MNHEY, CDR2 SVGAGI, per germline. Trimming cost V 7 bases and J 4 bases, with 19 bases left between them. CDR3 sequence: CASTGNRRGAYGYTF. For the CDR3, the DNA is TGTGCCAGCACTGGTAATAGGCGGGGCGCCTATGGCTACACCTTC.

The CDR3 DNA sequence: TGCGCCAGCAGCCGGACAGGGCCTAATTCACCCCTCCACTTT. Translation: CASSRTGPNSPLHF. The rearrangement links TRBV5-1 to TRBJ1-6, with TRBD1 matching 8 bases. The junction had 3 bases not matched to a gene; V was cut back by 4 bases and J by 6 bases. There are 14 residues in the CDR3. Germline V CDR1 and CDR2: SGHRS, YFSETQ.

The chain is built from TRBV11-2 and TRBJ2-7; D might be TRBD2 (5 bases). Germline values: CDR1 SGHAT, CDR2 FQNNGV. The CDR3 has 16 amino acids. Trimming shortened V by 2 bases and J by 0 bases, and 14 bases separated the two germline ends. The CDR3 reads CASSLWGVVSSYEQYF. As DNA, the CDR3 is TGTGCCAGCAGCTTATGGGGAGTCGTCAGCTCCTACGAGCAGTACTTC.

This chain uses TRBV6-5 with TRBJ2-1; no clear D gene. Germline V gene sequence: CDR1 MNHEY, CDR2 SVGAGI. V was trimmed by 2 bases and J by 2 bases, leaving 7 bases between them. The CDR3 totals 14 residues. CDR3 sequence: CASSYQRPYNEQFF. In DNA, the CDR3 is TGTGCCAGCAGTTACCAGCGTCCCTACAATGAGCAGTTCTTC.

The chain links TRBV11-3 to TRBJ2-1; 7 bases line up with TRBD2. Germline assignment: CDR1 SGHNT and CDR2 YENEEA. J lost 7 bases, V lost 7 bases, and 22 bases had no gene match. This CDR3 contains 18 residues. The chain's CDR3 is CASTTLFRRTRGVNEQFF. The CDR3 DNA is TGTGCCAGCACCACTCTCTTTCGCCGGACTCGGGGGGTGAATGAGCAGTTCTTC.